These 28 T cell receptor beta chains were sequenced from one sample in a study of cytomegalovirus exposure and HLA in healthy donors. This PCR relied on a set of 60 Vbeta primers and 13 Jbeta primers. Only in-frame clones appear in the TCRdb table, and some are missing; sequencing was by immunoSEQ multiplex PCR. The sample data list about 67,000 clones. Source material: PBMCs. The receptor source for this set is a young man in good health and CMV-seropositive.

The rearrangement uses TRBV2 and TRBJ1-5, with D possibly matching TRBD1 (5 bases). The CDR3 totals 13 residues. Trimming took off 6 bases at V and 7 bases at J, with 13 bases between the two ends. Germline CDR1 reads SNHLY; CDR2 reads FYNNEI. CDR3 sequence reads: CASSRDLAQPQHF. The CDR3 DNA reads TGTGCCAGCAGCCGGGACTTAGCACAGCCCCAGCATTTT.

V is TRBV4-1 and J is TRBJ2-5, with 8 bases identical to TRBD2. CDR1 and CDR2 from the germline V gene are MGHRA and YSYEKL. J was trimmed by 5 bases and V by 4 bases; bases with no gene match: 9. The CDR3 sequence is 15 residues long. CDR3 loop: CASSPAASGLETQYF. CDR3 nucleotide sequence: TGCGCCAGCAGCCCGGCCGCTAGCGGGTTGGAGACCCAGTACTTC.

In regard to this clone: The same CDR3 arises from other DNA sequences in this sample as well. The chain recombines TRBV13 with TRBJ2-7; no definite D call. Germline-derived CDR1 and CDR2 are PRHDT and FYEKMQ (reference sequence). The CDR3 runs 15 residues. V lost 2 bases to trimming and J lost 0 bases, with 11 bases between them. Here the CDR3 reads CASSLSGSLSYEQYF. The CDR3 DNA follows: TGTGCCAGCAGCTTATCAGGCAGCCTCTCCTACGAGCAGTACTTC. Full variable domain (missing parts from reference TRBV13 and TRBJ2-7): AAGVIQSPRHLIKEKRETATLKCYPIPRHDTVYWYQQGPGQDPQFLISFYEKMQSDKGSIPDRFSAQQFSDYHSELNMSSLELGDSALYFCASSLSGSLSYEQYFGPGTRLTVT.

This rearrangement joins TRBV19 to TRBJ2-2, with D maybe TRBD2 (5 bases). V lost 4 bases and J lost 0, with 9 bases in between. CDR1 is LNHDA, CDR2 SQIVND, per germline (reference sequence). CDR3 length: 15 amino acids. The CDR3 sequence is CASSNKLANTGELFF. Written as DNA, the CDR3 is TGTGCCAGTAGTAATAAACTAGCGAACACCGGGGAGCTGTTTTTT.

The chain joins TRBV6-1 to TRBJ1-2, with 7 bases that match TRBD1. V was pared by 5 bases and J by 4 bases, with 4 bases of the junction left unmatched. Germline V gives CDR1 MNHNS, CDR2 SASEGT. The CDR3 has 13 amino acids. The CDR3 is CASSITGVYGYTF. CDR3 nucleotides: TGTGCCAGCAGTATCACAGGGGTCTATGGCTACACCTTC.

About this clone: Other DNA sequences within the sample encode an identical CDR3. The chain couples TRBV2 to TRBJ1-2; no clear D gene. In germline, CDR1 is SNHLY, CDR2 FYNNEI. V lost 6 bases to trimming and J lost 7 bases, with 6 bases between them. The CDR3 spans 10 residues. In DNA form, the CDR3 reads TGTGCCAGCAGCGCTATTGGCTACACCTTC. Translating gives CASSAIGYTF.

V usage is TRBV30 and J usage is TRBJ2-1, with 8 bases matching TRBD2. With 2 bases clipped from V and 5 bases from J, the junction kept 5 bases outside the gene matches. Germline values: CDR1 GTSNPN, CDR2 SVGIG (reference sequence). The CDR3 covers 14 residues. The CDR3 here is CAWSHLLADNEQFF. As DNA, the CDR3 is TGTGCCTGGAGTCACCTACTAGCGGACAATGAGCAGTTCTTC.

The CDR3 bases are TGTGCCAGCAGCGTAGAAGTCGAGGCAGGGCCTGCAAAGGAGCAGTACTTC. It encodes CASSVEVEAGPAKEQYF. The V and J genes are TRBV9 and TRBJ2-7, with D perhaps matching TRBD1 (5 bases). The germline V and J ends were trimmed by 0 bases and 7 bases, with 23 bases remaining between them. The CDR3 spans 17 residues. CDR1 is SGDLS and CDR2 is YYNGEE in the germline V gene.

CDR3 in DNA: TGTGCCAGCAGTCGTGACAGGGAACTTTCGGATTCACCCCTCCACTTT. Protein product: CASSRDRELSDSPLHF. The chain uses TRBV7-9 and TRBJ1-6; TRBD1 agrees at 7 bases. The V gene end was trimmed by 6 bases and the J gene end by 8 bases; junction bases not matched to a gene: 13. The CDR3 is 16 amino acids. The germline V gene encodes CDR1 SEHNR and CDR2 FQNEAQ (reference sequence).

V and J are TRBV2 and TRBJ2-7; 8 positions match TRBD1. Trimming cost V 7 bases and J 2 bases; bases outside gene matches: 7. Germline CDR1 SNHLY, CDR2 FYNNEI. This CDR3 is built from 14 residues. CDR3 in amino acids: CASKLEQGAYEQYF. The CDR3 region has the DNA TGTGCCAGCAAACTGGAACAGGGGGCCTACGAGCAGTACTTC.

The chain has TRBV19 and TRBJ2-1, with 11 bases aligning to TRBD2. V trimming: 5 bases; J trimming: 4 bases; junction bases outside the gene matches: 13. This CDR3 is built from 18 residues. Germline CDR1 reads LNHDA; CDR2 reads SQIVND (reference sequence). The CDR3 is CASSYRSSGRAKYNEQFF. Here the CDR3 DNA reads TGTGCCAGTAGTTACCGGAGTAGCGGGAGGGCCAAATACAATGAGCAGTTCTTC.

The rearrangement uses TRBV13 and TRBJ1-4; D is possibly TRBD1 (5 bases). V dropped 5 bases and J dropped 0 bases, with 13 bases sitting between them. Germline loops: CDR1 PRHDT, CDR2 FYEKMQ (reference sequence). This CDR3 contains 16 residues. The CDR3 DNA follows: TGTGCCAGCAGCCCGCCGGGGGGGGCAACTAATGAAAAACTGTTTTTT. Translating it yields CASSPPGGATNEKLFF.

This chain uses TRBV6-1 with TRBJ1-1; D is possibly TRBD1 (5 bases). The CDR3 totals 13 residues. The V and J ends lost 4 bases and 11 bases respectively, with 17 bases between them. Germline V CDR1 and CDR2: MNHNS, SASEGT. This chain's CDR3 is CASSVDSDLVAFF. DNA for the CDR3: TGTGCCAGCAGTGTAGACAGTGACCTAGTTGCTTTCTTT.

The rearrangement joins TRBV30 to TRBJ1-4; unclear D gene. V gave up 3 bases and J gave up 10 bases, with 21 bases separating them. This CDR3 has 15 residues. Germline loops: CDR1 GTSNPN, CDR2 SVGIG (reference sequence). Written as DNA, the CDR3 is TGTGCCTGGAGGCCCACCCAACTACCCGCCGGAAAACTGTTTTTT. This translates into CAWRPTQLPAGKLFF.

V and J are TRBV7-9 and TRBJ2-7; 10 bases align to TRBD1. CDR1 and CDR2 from the germline V gene are SEHNR and FQNEAQ (reference sequence). The CDR3 extends over 14 amino acids. V lost 5 bases to trimming and J lost 6 bases; unmatched junction nucleotides: 7. In nucleotides, the CDR3 is TGTGCCAGCAGCGTTCCGGGACAGGGGACCGAGCAGTACTTC. It translates to CASSVPGQGTEQYF.

The J gene is TRBJ2-5, the V gene TRBV10-1; TRBD2 matches at 7 bases. CDR1 and CDR2 (germline): WNHNN, SYGVQD (reference sequence). The CDR3 is made up of 16 amino acids. Losses at the gene ends were 3 bases for V and 3 bases for J; bases not matched to a gene: 10. CDR3 protein: CASSDLAVRKEETQYF. The CDR3, as DNA: TGCGCCAGCAGTGACCTAGCGGTGAGGAAGGAAGAGACCCAGTACTTC.

Points on this clone: The junction and the germline gene differ at one end; a read error may be behind it. This chain links TRBV15 with TRBJ2-1; 9 bases line up with TRBD1. This CDR3 contains 16 residues. Germline assignment: CDR1 LNHNV and CDR2 YYDKDF (reference sequence). CDR3 sequence (DNA): TGTGCCACCAGCAGGGGGACAGGGAGCTCCGACAATGAGCAGTTCTTC. It yields the protein CATSRGTGSSDNEQFF. The full variable domain, with the rest looked up from reference TRBV15 and TRBJ2-1, is DAMVIQNPRYQVTQFGKPVTLSCSQTLNHNVMYWYQQKSSQAPKLLFHYYDKDFNNEADTPDNFQSRRPNTSFCFLDIRSPGLGDTAMYLCATSRGTGSSDNEQFFGPGTRLTVL.

This clone is classed as medium-sized by frequency. This CDR3 reads CASSQGLAGSYEQYF. The CDR3 DNA reads TGTGCCAGCAGCCAAGGACTAGCGGGCTCCTACGAGCAGTACTTC. This chain connects TRBV4-2 to TRBJ2-7; 10 bases map to TRBD2. The CDR3 extends over 15 amino acids. From germline, CDR1 is LGHNA and CDR2 YNFKEQ. Trimming removed 1 base from V and 0 bases from J; junction bases left unmatched: 0.

V gene TRBV6-1 combines with J gene TRBJ2-7; 7 nucleotides align to TRBD1. With 2 bases clipped from V and 0 bases from J, the junction kept 13 bases outside the gene matches. Germline V gene data show CDR1 as MNHNS and CDR2 as SASEGT. The CDR3 is 18 residues long. This CDR3 is CASSEWGLGQANSYEQYF. The CDR3 DNA reads TGTGCCAGCAGTGAATGGGGCCTAGGACAGGCTAACTCCTACGAGCAGTACTTC.

This rearrangement joins TRBV29-1 to TRBJ2-3, with D tentatively TRBD1 (7 bases). The V end was cut by 6 bases, the J end by 4 bases, with 14 bases between. The CDR3 covers 13 residues. CDR1 is SQVTM and CDR2 is ANQGSEA in the germline V gene. CDR3 protein: CSVREQGADTQYF. CDR3 nucleotide sequence: TGCAGCGTACGGGAGCAGGGGGCAGATACGCAGTATTTT.

This chain connects TRBV29-1 to TRBJ1-2; TRBD1 matches at 9 bases. Germline V gene lookup returns CDR1 SQVTM and CDR2 ANQGSEA. This CDR3 contains 13 residues. V dropped 5 bases and J dropped 8; count of bases not matched to a gene: 9. The CDR3, as DNA: TGCAGCGTTTACAGGGGGCCCAAAGGGGGCTACACCTTC. Translation gives CSVYRGPKGGYTF.

The V call is TRBV7-9, the J call TRBJ1-1, with D unclear. V was shortened by 8 bases and J by 4 bases, with 20 bases between the two germline ends. The CDR3 spans 15 residues. Germline V CDR1 and CDR2: SEHNR, FQNEAQ (reference sequence). The DNA for the CDR3 is TGTGCCAGCGCCCTCGGGAGCGGGAGAGGCACTGAAGCTTTCTTT. This codes for CASALGSGRGTEAFF.

This chain joins TRBV5-6 and TRBJ2-5; 8 nucleotides align to TRBD2. The better agreement between TRBJ2-7 and the DNA end casts doubt on the J call. Germline-derived CDR1 and CDR2 are SGHDT and YYEEEE. The CDR3 contains 15 residues. DNA of the CDR3: TGTGCCAGCAGGGGGACTAGAGGAATGTCCTACGAGCAGTACTTC. This codes for CASRGTRGMSYEQYF.

In regard to this clone: One junction end does not reproduce the germline sequence, and a read error may be involved. The chain links TRBV7-7 to TRBJ2-2; possible D gene TRBD1, 6 bases. Germline values: CDR1 SSHAT, CDR2 FNYEAQ (reference sequence). CDR3 length equals 14 residues. The CDR3 region has the DNA TGTGCTAGCAGCTCACGAAAGGGGGCCGGGGAGCTGTTTTTT. This translates into CASSSRKGAGELFF.

The chain carries TRBV7-3 and TRBJ2-2; D might be TRBD1 (5 bases). The germline V gene has CDR1 SGHTA and CDR2 FQGTGA. With 5 bases removed from V and 0 bases from J, the gap between germline ends came to 13 bases. This CDR3 is built from 16 residues. The CDR3 loop is CASSQTASANTGELFF. The CDR3 DNA follows: TGTGCCAGCAGCCAGACAGCATCCGCGAACACCGGGGAGCTGTTTTTT.

Comments on this clone: Relative to the germline gene, one junction end is altered; a read error may explain this. The identical CDR3 is also encoded by other nucleotide sequences in the sample. V is TRBV7-6 and J is TRBJ1-1; D is perhaps TRBD1 (5 bases). Germline loops: CDR1 SGHVS, CDR2 FNYEAQ. The CDR3 runs 15 residues. Here the CDR3 reads CASSFNQGGGTEAFF. CDR3 bases: TGTGCCAGCAGCTTTAATCAGGGAGGAGGCACTGAAGCCTTCTTT.

The V and J genes are TRBV28 and TRBJ1-2; 7 nucleotides match TRBD1. CDR1 MDHEN and CDR2 SYDVKM come from the germline V gene. The CDR3 is made up of 14 amino acids. V was pared by 6 bases and J by 4 bases, with 8 bases of the junction left unmatched. The CDR3 spells CASREEGGAYGYTF. The CDR3 nucleotides read TGTGCCAGCAGGGAGGAAGGGGGCGCCTATGGCTACACCTTC.

J is TRBJ1-1 and V is TRBV6-5, with 8 bases fitting TRBD1. CDR3 length: 14 amino acids. V lost 2 bases, J lost 7 bases, and 6 bases stayed unmatched. CDR1 is MNHEY and CDR2 is SVGAGI in the germline V gene. This CDR3 reads CASSYVQGAGEAFF. The CDR3 DNA reads TGTGCCAGCAGTTACGTCCAGGGGGCTGGTGAAGCTTTCTTT.